What follows describes a single T cell receptor (beta chain). The data belong to a study of T cell responses to AZD1222 COVID-19 vaccine. The overall study: Pooled in the analysis were second doses at about 4 or about 12 weeks.

The table came from immunoSEQ multiplex PCR; TCRdb's copy has only in-frame clones and leaves some out. This sample yields 110,000 to 150,000 clones, of which about 92% are seen a single time; 1.5% to 2% belongs to the top ten. This receptor was obtained from an adult in good health. Sequencing was performed on peripheral blood, taken on day 0 of AZD1222 vaccination.

The CDR3 loop is CASSFPQSSLLTYNEQFF. Here the CDR3 DNA reads TGTGCCAGCAGTTTTCCGCAGTCAAGCCTTCTGACCTACAATGAGCAGTTCTTC. The chain combines TRBV28 with TRBJ2-1, with D uncertain. With 3 bases removed from V and 2 bases from J, the gap between germline ends came to 20 bases. Germline V gives CDR1 MDHEN, CDR2 SYDVKM. The CDR3 is 18 residues long.